This record concerns one TCR beta chain sequence. The targeted sequencing depth was 1 in 200,000 to 1 in 1 million T cells. Assay used: immunoSEQ multiplex PCR; TCRdb lists only in-frame clones, some missing. The repertoire holds approximately 150,000 clones, more than 70% seen once, with 3% to 3.5% in the top ten. This CDR3 comprises 16 residues. CDR1 and CDR2 from the germline V gene are MDHEN and SYDVKM. Trimming left V 8 bases short and J 5 bases short, with 25 bases between. This sample was taken from a study of cytotoxic CD8 clonotypes in ibrutinib-treated CLL. For the study at large: Responses: some 25 partial, 2 complete; after median roughly 68 months, approximately 15 stayed remitted, about twelve progressed. Samples had a mean of roughly 280,000 productive templates and 90,000 or so productive rearrangements. Investigators collected response samples after a median around twelve months of treatment, range 6 to 36.

This TCR came from a human donor with chronic lymphocytic leukemia. The sequencing here drew on PBMCs, taken at disease progression, from a patient treated with ibrutinib. The chain uses TRBV28 and TRBJ2-7; the D gene is possibly TRBD2 (5 bases). The CDR3 here is CASSGSEPNNWHEQYF. The CDR3 nucleotides read TGTGCCAGCTCGGGGTCTGAACCTAATAATTGGCACGAGCAGTACTTC.